The 5 T cell receptor beta chains below come from one sample, sequenced in a study of T-cell reconstitution after alpha-beta-depleted transplantation in children. Unique molecular identifiers were built into the TCRbeta library. TCRdb re-derived calls from the PCR reads in MiXCR, one entry per CDR3 protein. The table records around 230,000 distinct CDR3 sequences, around a sixth of them present only once. Sequencing used PBMCs, mostly from graft donor cells, obtained 360 days after TCRalphabeta/CD19-depleted stem cell transplant. The receptors originated from a male patient under 10 years old who had a stem cell transplant for acute lymphoblastic leukemia, so the T cells may come from the graft donor.

The chain couples TRBV27 to TRBJ2-7; D ambiguous. Germline-derived CDR1 and CDR2 are MNHEY and SMNVEV (reference sequence). V dropped 6 bases and J dropped 0 bases, with 9 bases sitting between them. CDR3 length: 13 amino acids. DNA for the CDR3: TGTGCCAGCAGCCCACGGAGCTCCTACGAGCAGTACTTC. It encodes CASSPRSSYEQYF.

This rearrangement joins TRBV29-1 to TRBJ2-3; tentatively, D is TRBD2 (5 bases). Germline CDR1 reads SQVTM; CDR2 reads ANQGSEA. V was pared by 4 bases and J by 9 bases, with 20 bases between. The CDR3 runs to 14 residues. CDR3 bases: TGCAGCGTTGCCCTCAAGATCCTGGGCGGGACGCAGTATTTT. It yields the protein CSVALKILGGTQYF.

J is TRBJ2-2 and V is TRBV7-2; D unclear. The CDR3 consists of 14 residues. Trimming stripped 6 bases from V and 8 bases from J, with 16 bases between. Germline CDR1 SGHTA, CDR2 FQGNSA. The CDR3 nucleotides are TGTGCCAGCAGTTACCAACCTGGAATAGGGGAGCTGTTTTTT. This translates into CASSYQPGIGELFF. The whole variable domain, filled in from reference TRBV7-2 and TRBJ2-2, reads GAGVSQSPSNKVTEKGKDVELRCDPISGHTALYWYRQSLGQGLEFLIYFQGNSAPDKSGLPSDRFSAERTGGSVSTLTIQRTQQEDSAVYLCASSYQPGIGELFFGEGSRLTVL.

This rearrangement joins TRBV24-1 to TRBJ2-3, with D unresolved. The CDR3 spans 11 residues. Trimming pared 9 bases from V and 4 bases from J, leaving 7 bases between. Germline V lookup: CDR1 KGHDR, CDR2 SFDVKD. The CDR3: CATRGADTQYF. Written as DNA, the CDR3 is TGTGCCACCCGTGGGGCAGATACGCAGTATTTT.

This chain connects TRBV18 to TRBJ1-1; D is perhaps TRBD1 (5 bases). This CDR3 region has 15 residues. Germline CDR1 and CDR2: KGHSH and LQKENI. The V end lost 5 bases, the J end lost 2 bases, and 15 bases lay between the germline ends. CDR3 nucleotide sequence: TGTGCCAGCTCAGCGGTACAGGACTCCAACACTGAAGCTTTCTTT. Its protein product is CASSAVQDSNTEAFF.